Sequencing of this T cell receptor (beta chain) was carried out in a study of blood T cell repertoires in COVID-19. Study overall: COVID-19 samples from acute and convalescent phases originated in the United States, Italy and Spain.

V was trimmed by 2 bases and J by 0 bases, leaving 9 bases between them. Germline-derived CDR1 and CDR2 are KGHDR and SFDVKD. The CDR3 has 16 amino acids. In the original processing: Amplified reference gene primers provided the basis for estimating nucleated cell counts. Produced via immunoSEQ multiplex PCR; TCRdb's table is partial and in-frame only. Clonal size and the V and J genes are those of that table, whereas D and trimming came from the DNA. The sample consists of under 200,000 clones, nearly 90% of them appearing once. The chain employs TRBV24-1 and TRBJ2-2; no clear D gene. This sequence was found in a man in his 60s with active or convalescent COVID-19. Specimen: peripheral blood. CDR3: CATSDSARANTGELFF. As DNA, the CDR3 is TGTGCCACCAGTGATTCCGCTCGCGCGAACACCGGGGAGCTGTTTTTT.